The present T cell receptor (beta chain) was sequenced within a study of T cells after yellow fever vaccination. From the 5' RACE reads, TCRdb called clonotypes with MiXCR, one entry per CDR3 protein. The repertoire has tens of thousands of distinct CDR3 sequences, 4% to 6% of them found once; the top ten carry roughly 20%. Only a few counts were recorded for this clonotype. Germline CDR1 and CDR2: SGHTA and FQGNSA. This CDR3 region has 14 residues. V was cut by 3 bases and J by 7 bases, with 15 bases left in between. The chain employs TRBV7-2 and TRBJ1-1; the D is unclear. The sample here was PBMCs, either bulk or a sorted T-cell subset (CD4+, CD8+, memory, or dextramer-sorted; not recorded which), taken around 45 days after the first yellow fever vaccination. The sequence was obtained from a man between 18 and 35 years old who received the YFV17D yellow fever vaccine. As DNA, the CDR3 is TGTGCCAGCAGCTTTTATCGGGAATCGGGTGAAGCTTTCTTT. Its protein is CASSFYRESGEAFF.